One and the same sample provided the 26 T cell receptor beta chains below, sequenced in a study of CD8 T cells in ankylosing spondylitis. Findings and caveats of the study: Seemingly characteristic of ankylosing spondylitis blood was a TCR beta motif consisting of about 8 highly homologous variants.

TCRdb used MiXCR to reprocess the 5' RACE reads, holding one entry per CDR3 protein. The sample has about 840,000 distinct CDR3 sequences; 12% are singletons. No antigens are known for them. Sequences were obtained from blood, either unsorted or a sorted T cell fraction (not recorded which). All receptors derive from a male donor with ankylosing spondylitis.

This clonotype was recorded many times. V usage is TRBV7-9 and J usage is TRBJ2-7, with 7 bases matching TRBD1. Germline CDR1 SEHNR, CDR2 FQNEAQ (reference sequence). CDR3 length equals 14 residues. V shed 5 bases and J 1 base; nucleotides not matched to a gene: 5. In DNA form, the CDR3 reads TGTGCCAGCAGCCCTCGGGACAGATCCTACGAGCAGTACTTC. As protein: CASSPRDRSYEQYF.

The chain joins TRBV5-6 to TRBJ2-7; D gene ambiguous. Trimming took 5 bases from V and 7 from J, leaving 19 bases between them. The germline V gene encodes CDR1 SGHDT and CDR2 YYEEEE. The CDR3 is 14 amino acids. CDR3 nucleotide sequence: TGTGCCAGCAGTTCGATCACTGGGGTCGGAGAGCAGTACTTC. It specifies CASSSITGVGEQYF.

In this sample, this clonotype turned up many times. The chain has TRBV12-3 or TRBV12-4 and TRBJ1-2; maybe TRBD1 (6 bases). V lost 6 bases, J lost 8 bases, and 16 bases lay in between. CDR3 length: 13 residues. CDR3 coding DNA: TGTGCCAGCAGGCTAGGGGGTGCTAGCGGCTACACCTTC. The encoded protein is CASRLGGASGYTF.

For this clonotype: A single base separates this from a much larger clone, so it may be a read error. CDR3 loop: CASSLPEETQYF. The CDR3 DNA is TGTGCCAGCTCACTACCGGAAGAGACCCAGTACTTC. The chain links TRBV18 to TRBJ2-5; D remains ambiguous. The V and J ends lost 4 bases and 3 bases respectively, with 6 bases between them. The length of the CDR3 is 12 residues. Germline V gives CDR1 KGHSH, CDR2 LQKENI.

This clonotype was seen a few times. The rearrangement joins TRBV6-1 to TRBJ2-7; tentatively, D is TRBD1 (5 bases). V lost 8 bases and J lost 2, with 16 bases in between. The CDR3 extends over 14 amino acids. Germline V gene lookup returns CDR1 MNHNS and CDR2 SASEGT. This CDR3 is CASAPAGLTYEQYF. DNA for the CDR3: TGTGCCAGCGCCCCCGCAGGGTTGACCTACGAGCAGTACTTC.

The chain employs TRBV20-1 and TRBJ2-3; maybe TRBD1 (6 bases). CDR3 length equals 20 residues. Germline CDR1 is DFQATT and CDR2 is SNEGSKA (reference sequence). V shed 3 bases and J shed 0 bases, with 28 bases lying between them. DNA for the CDR3: TGCAGTGCTAGGATGCACTACGTATGGTCAGGGGCCGAAAGCACAGATACGCAGTATTTT. This encodes CSARMHYVWSGAESTDTQYF.

The CDR3 DNA sequence: TGTGCCAGCAGCCCACAGGCTAGGACGAGAATGGAGACCCAGTACTTC. Amino acids: CASSPQARTRMETQYF. The V call is TRBV7-8, the J call TRBJ2-5; the D gene is possibly TRBD1 (5 bases). CDR3 length equals 16 residues. The V end lost 5 bases, the J end lost 5 bases, and 21 bases lay between the germline ends. Germline CDR1 reads SGHVS; CDR2 reads FQNEAQ.

This clonotype was observed a handful of times. The chain is built from TRBV6-4 and TRBJ2-2, with D maybe TRBD2 (5 bases). The CDR3 extends over 15 amino acids. CDR1 MRHNA and CDR2 SNTAGT come from the germline V gene. The ends were cut back, 6 bases at V and 6 bases at J, with 17 bases in the middle. This CDR3 reads CASSPANSGSGELFF. The CDR3 DNA reads as TGTGCCAGCAGCCCGGCCAACTCGGGGTCCGGGGAGCTGTTTTTT.

This clonotype was observed at least ten times. V usage is TRBV12-3 or TRBV12-4 and J usage is TRBJ1-2, with 9 bases lining up with TRBD1. V trimming: 6 bases; J trimming: 8 bases; junction bases outside the gene matches: 13. The CDR3 spans 15 residues. CDR3 protein: CASSLRDRELGGYTF. The CDR3 region has the DNA TGTGCCAGCAGCCTCCGGGACAGGGAATTGGGGGGCTACACCTTC.

The table lists this clonotype with a few counts. The rearrangement uses TRBV20-1 and TRBJ2-1, with D uncertain. Germline V CDR1 and CDR2: DFQATT, SNEGSKA (reference sequence). This CDR3 region has 11 residues. V lost 2 bases and J lost 10, with 9 bases in between. The CDR3 spells CSARLATEQFF. DNA of the CDR3: TGCAGTGCTAGACTTGCTACCGAGCAGTTCTTC.

This clonotype was detected many times. The chain recombines TRBV12-3 or TRBV12-4 with TRBJ1-2; D is unclear. Trimming cost V 6 bases and J 8 bases, with 10 bases left between them. The CDR3 is made up of 11 amino acids. DNA for the CDR3: TGTGCCAGCAGGAGACTTGGGGGCTACACCTTC. Translation gives CASRRLGGYTF.

This clonotype was seen more than once but under ten times. This sequence joins TRBV7-2 and TRBJ2-1; D is unresolved. The V gene's germline CDR1 is SGHTA and CDR2 FQGNSA. V lost 5 bases, J lost 8 bases, and 19 bases lay in between. CDR3 size: 15 residues. The DNA for the CDR3 is TGTGCCAGCAGCGATTCTTACGGGCCGTACGATGAGCAGTTCTTC. Protein sequence: CASSDSYGPYDEQFF.

Only a few counts were recorded for this clonotype. The rearrangement links TRBV20-1 to TRBJ1-2; D call uncertain. The germline V gene encodes CDR1 DFQATT and CDR2 SNEGSKA (reference sequence). V was cut by 4 bases and J by 4 bases, with 10 bases left in between. The CDR3 runs 12 residues. The CDR3 is CSAKSRGYGYTF. The CDR3 DNA reads TGCAGTGCTAAGAGTCGGGGCTATGGCTACACCTTC.

This clonotype turned up a few times. The V and J genes are TRBV15 and TRBJ2-1; no reliable D call. CDR3 size: 16 residues. Germline V CDR1 and CDR2: LNHNV, YYDKDF (reference sequence). V was trimmed by 0 bases and J by 0 bases, leaving 9 bases between them. The CDR3 sequence: CATSRDTTSSYNEQFF. Written as DNA, the CDR3 is TGTGCCACCAGCAGAGATACTACGAGCTCCTACAATGAGCAGTTCTTC.

A single count supports this clonotype. The rearrangement links TRBV7-3 to TRBJ2-2, with a tentative D call TRBD1 (5 bases). V dropped 1 base and J dropped 1 base, with 10 bases sitting between them. This CDR3 is built from 16 residues. Germline loops: CDR1 SGHTA, CDR2 FQGTGA. The CDR3 loop is CASSLRSGWNTGELFF. DNA for the CDR3: TGTGCCAGCAGCTTAAGGTCAGGGTGGAACACCGGGGAGCTGTTTTTT.

The table lists this clonotype with many counts. The chain carries TRBV5-1 and TRBJ2-1; 7 bases align to TRBD2. V shed 5 bases, J shed 7 bases, and the junction held 6 bases outside the gene matches. This CDR3 contains 13 residues. The germline V gene has CDR1 SGHRS and CDR2 YFSETQ. CDR3 sequence: CASRGRVDNEQFF. In DNA form, the CDR3 reads TGCGCCAGCAGAGGGAGGGTCGATAATGAGCAGTTCTTC. The entire variable domain, with the rest obtained from reference TRBV5-1 and TRBJ2-1, is as follows: KAGVTQTPRYLIKTRGQQVTLSCSPISGHRSVSWYQQTPGQGLQFLFEYFSETQRNKGNFPGRFSGRQFSNSRSEMNVSTLELGDSALYLCASRGRVDNEQFFGPGTRLTVL.

The chain employs TRBV5-1 and TRBJ2-2; the D is unclear. The length of the CDR3 is 15 residues. Germline V gives CDR1 SGHRS, CDR2 YFSETQ. Trimming left V 2 bases short and J 11 bases short, with 19 bases between. CDR3 sequence reads: CASSLMRIGELELFF. The CDR3 DNA reads TGCGCCAGCAGCTTAATGCGAATTGGGGAACTCGAGCTGTTTTTT.

This sequence joins TRBV6-1 and TRBJ1-1; 9 bases fit TRBD1. CDR3 size: 17 residues. CDR1 is MNHNS, CDR2 SASEGT, per germline. J gave up 0 bases and V 6 bases, and 11 bases lay outside the gene matches. The CDR3: CASRTLTGGGMNTEAFF. The CDR3 DNA reads as TGTGCCAGCAGAACCTTAACAGGGGGCGGAATGAACACTGAAGCTTTCTTT.

This clonotype was picked up a small number of times. The CDR3 nucleotides are TGTGCCAGCAGCTTAACGGCCTACGCAGATACGCAGTATTTT. Translation gives CASSLTAYADTQYF. This chain links TRBV28 with TRBJ2-3; the D is unclear. The V gene's germline CDR1 is MDHEN and CDR2 SYDVKM. The CDR3 is 14 amino acids. Between the trimmed V and J ends, which lost 6 bases and 4 bases, there was a span of 14 bases.

The chain is built from TRBV7-2 and TRBJ2-1; D unclear. Germline loops: CDR1 SGHTA, CDR2 FQGNSA. V lost 5 bases and J 4 bases, leaving 15 bases between the germline ends. The CDR3 loop spans 15 amino acids. For the CDR3, the DNA is TGTGCCAGCAGCACAACTCGCGACGGATACAATGAGCAGTTCTTC. This gives the protein CASSTTRDGYNEQFF. Supplemented by reference TRBV7-2 and TRBJ2-1, the full variable domain reads GAGVSQSPSNKVTEKGKDVELRCDPISGHTALYWYRQSLGQGLEFLIYFQGNSAPDKSGLPSDRFSAERTGGSVSTLTIQRTQQEDSAVYLCASSTTRDGYNEQFFGPGTRLTVL.

The table lists this clonotype with a few counts. The chain couples TRBV5-1 to TRBJ1-1; possible D gene TRBD1, 6 bases. Germline V gene sequence: CDR1 SGHRS, CDR2 YFSETQ. V shed 0 bases and J shed 3 bases, with 12 bases lying between them. The CDR3 is 15 amino acids. The CDR3 nucleotides read TGCGCCAGCAGCTTGGACCAGGGGCGTTACACTGAAGCTTTCTTT. This sequence encodes CASSLDQGRYTEAFF.

This clonotype occurred many times. The J gene is TRBJ1-1, the V gene TRBV29-1; 7 nucleotides line up with TRBD1. Germline V gene lookup returns CDR1 SQVTM and CDR2 ANQGSEA. V trimming: 7 bases; J trimming: 6 bases; junction bases outside the gene matches: 11. The CDR3 is 13 amino acids. CDR3 region: CSALGGGFSEAFF. The CDR3 bases are TGCAGCGCCCTGGGAGGGGGCTTCTCTGAAGCTTTCTTT.

The chain combines TRBV18 with TRBJ2-1; either TRBD1 or TRBD2 may fit D (6 bases each). CDR1 is KGHSH and CDR2 is LQKENI in the germline V gene. Deletions cut 1 base from V and 2 bases from J, with 12 bases between. This CDR3 region has 16 residues. The CDR3 DNA sequence: TGTGCCAGCTCACCACAGCAGGGGAGGACCTACAATGAGCAGTTCTTC. Its translation: CASSPQQGRTYNEQFF. Full variable domain (rest looked up from reference TRBV18 and TRBJ2-1): NAGVMQNPRHLVRRRGQEARLRCSPMKGHSHVYWYRQLPEEGLKFMVYLQKENIIDESGMPKERFSAEFPKEGPSILRIQQVVRGDSAAYFCASSPQQGRTYNEQFFGPGTRLTVL.

This clonotype was detected only a few times. The chain carries TRBV7-2 and TRBJ1-1; 7 positions agree with TRBD1. The V gene end was trimmed by 3 bases and the J gene end by 5 bases; junction bases not matched to a gene: 6. CDR1 and CDR2 (germline): SGHTA, FQGNSA. This CDR3 has 14 amino acids. The CDR3 nucleotides are TGTGCCAGCAGCTTGGGACAGAGGTTTACTGAAGCTTTCTTT. Protein sequence: CASSLGQRFTEAFF.

About this clonotype itself: Relative to the germline gene, one junction end is altered; a read error may explain this. The V gene is TRBV4-2, the J gene TRBJ2-1; TRBD2 might be the D (6 bases). Per the germline V gene, CDR1 is LGHNA and CDR2 is YNFKEQ. This CDR3 is built from 16 residues. The CDR3 loop reads CASSQEVGGMYSEQFF. The CDR3, as DNA: TGTGCCAGCAGCCAAGAGGTTGGCGGGATGTACAGTGAGCAGTTCTTC.

This clonotype appeared a few times. The chain employs TRBV9 and TRBJ1-2; unclear D gene. Germline CDR1 and CDR2: SGDLS and YYNGEE. CDR3 length equals 15 residues. V was cut by 3 bases and J by 1 base, with 13 bases left in between. The CDR3 nucleotides are TGTGCCAGCAGCGACCGGACGGCCCTTAACTATGGCTACACCTTC. Amino acids: CASSDRTALNYGYTF.